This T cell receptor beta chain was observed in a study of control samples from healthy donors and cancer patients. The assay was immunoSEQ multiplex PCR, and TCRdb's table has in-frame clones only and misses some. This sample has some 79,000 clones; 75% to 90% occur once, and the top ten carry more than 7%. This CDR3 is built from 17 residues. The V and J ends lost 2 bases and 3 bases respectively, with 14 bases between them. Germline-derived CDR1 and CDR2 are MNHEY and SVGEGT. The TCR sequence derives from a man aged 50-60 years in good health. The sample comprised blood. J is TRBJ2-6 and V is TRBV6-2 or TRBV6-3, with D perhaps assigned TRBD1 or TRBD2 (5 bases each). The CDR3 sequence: CASSYLVGEFGANVLTF. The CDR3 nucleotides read TGTGCCAGCAGTTACCTTGTGGGGGAATTTGGGGCCAACGTCCTGACTTTC.